Listed below are T cell receptor beta chains from one sample, sequenced in a study of cytomegalovirus exposure and HLA in healthy donors. This table comes from immunoSEQ multiplex PCR, and its TCRdb copy is limited to in-frame clones, with some not included. Counted here are around 150,000 clones, about 80% occurring once; the ten biggest clones make up about 9.6%. Sequencing used PBMCs. These receptors were taken from a man between 18 and 29 years old in good health and CMV-seropositive. CDR3s include the opening cysteine and the closing phenylalanine or tryptophan. Fields, in order: J gene, D gene, clone size, V gene, CDR3 protein, CDR3 DNA. D genes are given only for firm matches. The listing skips clone size in some rows; elsewhere it reads once, few, many or a size class.

TRBJ2-7,TRBD2,-,TRBV11-1,CASSPLAGATYEQYF,TGTGCCAGCAGCCCACTAGCGGGGGCCACCTACGAGCAGTACTTC
TRBJ1-1,TRBD1,-,TRBV19,CASSIRGSGQGKRMNTEAFF,TGTGCCAGTAGTATTAGGGGATCGGGACAGGGGAAACGCATGAACACTGAAGCTTTCTTT
TRBJ2-2,TRBD2,few,TRBV2,CASQLAAVELFF,TGTGCCAGCCAACTAGCGGCCGTCGAGCTGTTTTTT
TRBJ1-1,TRBD1,few,TRBV15,CATSRRDSLNTEAFF,TGTGCCACCAGCAGAAGGGACAGCCTGAACACTGAAGCTTTCTTT
TRBJ2-7,-,-,TRBV10-3,CATRGGSGSYEQYF,TGTGCCACAAGGGGGGGAAGTGGCTCCTACGAGCAGTACTTC
TRBJ1-4,-,-,TRBV27,CASSLARGGTNEKLFF,TGTGCCAGCAGTTTGGCCAGGGGTGGCACTAATGAAAAACTGTTTTTT
TRBJ1-1,-,-,TRBV5-1,CASSLAVGHPNTEAFF,TGCGCCAGCAGCTTGGCCGTTGGGCATCCGAACACTGAAGCTTTCTTT
TRBJ2-7,-,once,TRBV5-8,CASSFIKGVVYEQYF,TGTGCCAGCAGCTTTATCAAAGGGGTGGTGTACGAGCAGTACTTC
TRBJ2-1,-,-,TRBV7-3,CASSLRDTRQFF,TGTGCCAGCAGCCTCCGGGACACAAGACAGTTCTTC
TRBJ1-3,TRBD1,once,TRBV7-2,CASSATGAGNTIYF,TGTGCCAGCAGCGCTACAGGGGCTGGAAACACCATATATTTT
TRBJ2-4,-,-,TRBV13,CASAERVVAKNIQYF,TGTGCCAGCGCGGAGCGGGTCGTAGCCAAAAACATTCAGTACTTC
TRBJ2-7,TRBD2,few,TRBV7-2,CASSRGGREEQYF,TGTGCCAGCAGCCGGGGGGGGCGAGAAGAGCAGTACTTC
TRBJ2-3,TRBD2,-,TRBV2,CASSRSTGTSGTDTQYF,TGTGCCAGCAGTCGTTCCACCGGGACTAGTGGAACAGATACGCAGTATTTT
TRBJ2-5,TRBD1,once,TRBV19,CASSIGGTEETQYF,TGTGCCAGTAGTATAGGTGGGACAGAAGAGACCCAGTACTTC
TRBJ1-2,TRBD1,-,TRBV10-3,CAISPLGRTGGDRRENYGYTF,TGTGCCATCAGCCCCCTGGGACGGACAGGGGGGGATAGACGAGAAAACTATGGCTACACCTTC
TRBJ1-1,-,-,TRBV5-1,CASSLLSGSTEAFF,TGCGCCAGCAGCTTGTTAAGCGGGAGCACTGAAGCTTTCTTT
TRBJ2-1,-,-,TRBV12-5,CASANLKVDNYNEQFF,TGTGCTAGTGCAAACCTTAAGGTAGACAACTACAATGAGCAGTTCTTC
TRBJ2-1,TRBD2,-,TRBV7-9,CASSPTAGDEQFF,TGTGCCAGCAGCCCAACGGCGGGGGATGAGCAGTTCTTC
TRBJ1-5,-,-,TRBV7-9,CASSLEGGHQPQHF,TGTGCCAGCAGCTTAGAGGGGGGGCATCAGCCCCAGCATTTT
TRBJ2-7,TRBD2,-,TRBV29-1,CSVGLAGGNVGYEQYF,TGCAGCGTGGGACTAGCGGGAGGCAACGTCGGATACGAGCAGTACTTC
TRBJ2-7,TRBD2,-,TRBV7-4,CASSLEAGVVHEQYF,TGTGCCAGCAGCTTAGAAGCGGGAGTAGTCCACGAGCAGTACTTC
TRBJ2-1,TRBD2,-,TRBV4-2,CASSQEWAGLSGNEQFF,TGTGCCAGCAGCCAAGAGTGGGCGGGACTATCCGGCAATGAGCAGTTCTTC
TRBJ2-6,TRBD1,once,TRBV2,CAGSNRDSLSGANGLTF,TGTGCCGGCTCGAACCGGGACAGTCTCTCAGGGGCCAACGGCCTGACTTTC
TRBJ2-7,TRBD1,-,TRBV18,CASSRTGSYEQYF,TGTGCCAGCTCACGGACAGGGTCGTACGAGCAGTACTTC
TRBJ2-5,TRBD2,-,TRBV4-1,CASSQVGTSGYGTQYF,TGCGCCAGCAGCCAAGTTGGGACTAGCGGGTACGGGACCCAGTACTTC
TRBJ1-6,TRBD1,-,TRBV7-9,CASSSRTGNNSPLHF,TGTGCCAGCAGCTCCCGGACAGGGAATAATTCACCCCTCCACTTT
TRBJ2-3,TRBD2,-,TRBV5-1,CASSPNPSGSGADTQYF,TGCGCCAGCAGCCCAAACCCAAGCGGGAGTGGCGCAGATACGCAGTATTTT
TRBJ1-3,TRBD1,-,TRBV9,CASSVAPRGVSGNTIYF,TGTGCCAGCAGCGTAGCTCCCAGGGGGGTATCTGGAAACACCATATATTTT
TRBJ1-1,-,-,TRBV10-3,CAITDSSLNTEAFF,TGTGCCATCACCGACAGTTCCTTGAACACTGAAGCTTTCTTT
TRBJ2-1,-,once,TRBV27,CASGDRDLDDEQFF,TGTGCCAGCGGTGACCGGGACTTAGACGATGAGCAGTTCTTC
TRBJ2-1,TRBD2,-,TRBV15,CATNGLATSPDNEQFF,TGTGCCACCAACGGACTAGCCACAAGCCCTGACAATGAGCAGTTCTTC
TRBJ1-5,-,-,TRBV30,CAWSAHGTGGNQPQHF,TGTGCCTGGAGTGCACACGGGACGGGAGGGAATCAGCCCCAGCATTTT
TRBJ2-2,TRBD1,-,TRBV4-2,CASSVTTGAIGELFF,TGTGCCAGCAGCGTAACGACAGGGGCGATCGGGGAGCTGTTTTTT
TRBJ2-7,TRBD1,-,TRBV19,CASSIVWGTATYEQYF,TGTGCCAGTAGTATAGTGTGGGGGACAGCGACTTACGAGCAGTACTTC
TRBJ1-4,-,-,TRBV6-4,CASSDTGAPDEKLFF,TGTGCCAGCAGTGATACAGGAGCCCCCGATGAAAAACTGTTTTTT
TRBJ2-3,-,-,TRBV6-1,CASSGTASTDTQYF,TGTGCCAGCAGTGGGACAGCTAGCACAGATACGCAGTATTTT
TRBJ2-5,TRBD2,-,TRBV10-3,CASTGTSGRAEETQYF,TGTGCCAGCACAGGGACTAGCGGGAGGGCCGAGGAGACCCAGTACTTC
TRBJ1-3,-,once,TRBV29-1,CSGASGGNTIYF,TGCAGCGGGGCCAGCGGTGGAAACACCATATATTTT
TRBJ1-6,-,-,TRBV7-3,CASSLSGGNSPLHF,TGTGCCAGCAGCTTATCTGGGGGCAATTCACCCCTCCACTTT
TRBJ2-5,TRBD2,-,TRBV5-5,CASRSGLAQETQYF,TGTGCCAGCAGGAGCGGACTAGCTCAAGAGACCCAGTACTTC
TRBJ2-7,-,few,TRBV6-1,CASSEVSGLAYEQYF,TGTGCCAGCAGTGAAGTCAGCGGACTCGCCTACGAGCAGTACTTC
TRBJ2-7,TRBD2,-,TRBV5-1,CASSLWLAGEQYF,TGCGCCAGCAGCTTGTGGCTAGCGGGCGAGCAGTACTTC
TRBJ1-3,-,-,TRBV5-1,CASSLGADSGNTIYF,TGCGCCAGCAGCTTGGGGGCAGACTCTGGAAACACCATATATTTT
TRBJ2-7,-,-,TRBV9,CASSVGGVSYEQYF,TGTGCCAGCAGCGTAGGGGGGGTCTCCTACGAGCAGTACTTC
TRBJ1-6,TRBD1,-,TRBV7-9,CASSTGQGRNSPLHF,TGTGCCAGCAGTACAGGACAGGGGAGGAATTCACCCCTCCACTTT
TRBJ1-2,-,few,TRBV5-1,CASSGGAGGTNYGYTF,TGCGCCAGCAGCGGCGGGGCGGGCGGAACTAACTATGGCTACACCTTC
TRBJ2-2,-,-,TRBV7-3,CASSLTAGKNTGELFF,TGTGCCAGCAGCTTAACGGCAGGGAAAAACACCGGGGAGCTGTTTTTT
TRBJ2-1,TRBD2,-,TRBV4-1,CASSQSDLIPSSGSRGQFF,TGCGCCAGCAGCCAATCGGATCTTATCCCGTCTAGCGGGAGTCGAGGGCAGTTCTTC
TRBJ2-7,TRBD2,-,TRBV9,CASSVGLAGAAQYF,TGTGCCAGCAGCGTAGGCCTAGCGGGAGCTGCGCAGTACTTC
TRBJ1-1,-,-,TRBV10-1,CASPRESRAFF,TGCGCCAGTCCCAGGGAATCACGAGCTTTCTTT
TRBJ2-3,TRBD1,-,TRBV4-1,CASSQDSDREITDTQYF,TGCGCCAGCAGCCAAGACTCCGACAGGGAGATTACAGATACGCAGTATTTT